Presented here are 31 T cell receptor beta chains from one specimen sequenced in a study of human T cells and chemical hapten exposure. TCRdb fed the RACE reads into MiXCR, producing one record per CDR3 protein. The data contain some 99,000 distinct CDR3 sequences, roughly a tenth of them seen just once; the ten biggest clones take up approximately 3%. Time point given: patch test 2, 6 weeks after DPC sensitization. Treatment here: therapeutic diphenylcyclopropenone sensitization with weekly scalp DPC. The specimen was whole blood, collected in connection with sensitization to the hapten diphenylcyclopropenone (DPC). The receptors shown here come from a middle-aged woman with alopecia areata. Some clones in this sample may be carry-over from other donors' samples.

This clonotype has just a few counts. J is TRBJ1-1 and V is TRBV7-9; the D gene is possibly TRBD1 (6 bases). CDR1 SEHNR and CDR2 FQNEAQ come from the germline V gene (reference sequence). The ends were cut back, 2 bases at V and 1 base at J, with 8 bases in the middle. The CDR3 contains 14 residues. CDR3 residues: CASSLQGRNTEAFF. DNA for the CDR3: TGTGCCAGCAGCTTACAGGGGAGGAACACTGAAGCTTTCTTT.

Many counts were recorded for this clonotype. The CDR3 bases are TGTGCCAGCAGTTTTATGGGGGGCCGTGGCTACACCTTC. It is translated as CASSFMGGRGYTF. The chain combines TRBV27 with TRBJ1-2, with D possibly being TRBD1 (6 bases). Trimming stripped 3 bases from V and 7 bases from J, with 12 bases between. The CDR3 extends over 13 amino acids. Germline CDR1 reads MNHEY; CDR2 reads SMNVEV (reference sequence).

In its sample, this clonotype was seen a few times. V gene TRBV29-1 combines with J gene TRBJ2-1, with D maybe TRBD1 (7 bases). V gave up 4 bases and J gave up 8 bases, with 12 bases separating them. The length of the CDR3 is 12 residues. Per germline, CDR1 SQVTM and CDR2 ANQGSEA. CDR3 protein: CSVGGRGDEQFF. CDR3 nucleotide sequence: TGCAGCGTTGGCGGCAGGGGGGATGAGCAGTTCTTC.

This clonotype was picked up many times. The V gene is TRBV5-1, the J gene TRBJ1-2, with 7 bases fitting TRBD1. After removal of 5 bases from V and 3 bases from J, the junction contained 4 bases not matched to a gene. The CDR3 covers 13 residues. The V gene's germline CDR1 is SGHRS and CDR2 YFSETQ. The CDR3 DNA is TGCGCCAGCAGGTTCGACAGGGACTATGGCTACACCTTC. Encoded protein: CASRFDRDYGYTF.

This clonotype was picked up one time. A junction boundary mismatches the germline segment, possibly from a read error. DNA of the CDR3: TGCGCCAGCAGCTTCGAACCGGGTAGGACCTACGAGCTGTACTTC. Translated: CASSFEPGRTYELYF. The rearrangement links TRBV5-1 to TRBJ2-7, with D hard to call. The CDR3 has 15 residues. CDR1 and CDR2 (germline): SGHRS, YFSETQ.

The chain recombines TRBV6-2 or TRBV6-3 with TRBJ2-1; D might be TRBD1 (6 bases). Per the germline V gene, CDR1 is MNHEY and CDR2 is SVGEGT. This CDR3 has 15 residues. V lost 4 bases and J 3 bases, leaving 13 bases between the germline ends. CDR3 loop: CASSSLRGGYNEQFF. The CDR3 nucleotides are TGTGCCAGCAGTTCCCTAAGAGGGGGCTACAATGAGCAGTTCTTC.

Only a few counts were recorded for this clonotype. The chain links TRBV21-1 to TRBJ2-2; the table assigns TRBD2, which was not confirmed against the DNA. TRBV21-1 is designated a pseudogene. The CDR3 length is 19 residues. CDR3 protein: CASSIRKTSREGNTGELFF. The CDR3 nucleotides read TGTGCCAGCAGCATCCGTAAGACTAGCCGGGAGGGGAACACCGGGGAGCTGTTTTTT.

Regarding this clonotype: At one end, the junction sequence differs from germline, possibly due to a read error. This chain links TRBV6-5 with TRBJ2-5; perhaps TRBD2 as D (5 bases). The germline V gene encodes CDR1 MNHEY and CDR2 SVGAGI. CDR3 size: 15 residues. The CDR3 DNA reads TGTGCCAGCAGCCCCTTTCTAGCCCACCAGGAGACCCAGTACTTC. Translation gives CASSPFLAHQETQYF.

The chain couples TRBV20-1 to TRBJ1-5; D is unresolved. Germline CDR1 and CDR2: DFQATT and SNEGSKA (reference sequence). V lost 4 bases and J 0 bases, leaving 13 bases between the germline ends. The CDR3 runs 15 residues. CDR3 in DNA: TGCAGTGCTATTCCGGGTCCCTATAGCAATCAGCCCCAGCATTTT. Its protein product is CSAIPGPYSNQPQHF.

This chain uses TRBV13 with TRBJ2-3; TRBD2 agrees at 7 bases. The CDR3 consists of 16 residues. Germline V lookup: CDR1 PRHDT, CDR2 FYEKMQ (reference sequence). V gave up 5 bases and J gave up 2 bases; unmatched junction bases: 10. CDR3 DNA sequence: TGTGCCAGCAGCAGGGGAGGGACTGGAGTCACAGATACGCAGTATTTT. Its protein product is CASSRGGTGVTDTQYF.

The V and J genes are TRBV25-1 and TRBJ2-1, with TRBD2 matching over 8 bases. The CDR3 totals 16 residues. Germline lookup yields CDR1 MGHDK and CDR2 SYGVNS. Trimming at V came to 1 base and at J to 9 bases, leaving 11 bases not matched to a gene. The CDR3 sequence: CASSESRLRGVGEQFF. CDR3 coding DNA: TGTGCCAGCAGTGAATCCCGCTTGCGGGGGGTTGGTGAGCAGTTCTTC.

This clonotype was observed at least ten times. The chain's CDR3 is CATSARGARTGELFF. The CDR3 coding sequence is TGTGCCACCAGTGCCAGGGGGGCCCGCACCGGGGAGCTGTTTTTT. This chain uses TRBV24-1 with TRBJ2-2; D might be TRBD1 (7 bases). CDR3 length equals 15 residues. In germline, CDR1 is KGHDR, CDR2 SFDVKD. V was pared by 5 bases and J by 4 bases, with 13 bases between.

This clonotype was recorded many times. This chain connects TRBV18 to TRBJ1-1; D unclear. Germline CDR1 and CDR2: KGHSH and LQKENI. The CDR3 contains 15 residues. Trimming stripped 3 bases from V and 3 bases from J, with 14 bases between. The DNA for the CDR3 is TGTGCCAGCTCACCCGCGGGTGCGGGATACACTGAAGCTTTCTTT. Translating gives CASSPAGAGYTEAFF.

This clonotype was observed many times. The chain joins TRBV6-5 to TRBJ1-6, with 9 bases fitting TRBD1. Germline V gene lookup returns CDR1 MNHEY and CDR2 SVGAGI. V shed 7 bases and J 10 bases; nucleotides not matched to a gene: 8. The CDR3 has 14 amino acids. The CDR3 spells CASKTGTGKSPLHF. The CDR3 nucleotides are TGTGCCAGCAAGACCGGGACAGGGAAATCACCCCTCCACTTT.

This clonotype was counted many times. The J gene is TRBJ1-2, the V gene TRBV18; 7 nucleotides align to TRBD1. V lost 1 base to trimming and J lost 7 bases; unmatched junction nucleotides: 6. Germline lookup yields CDR1 KGHSH and CDR2 LQKENI. The CDR3 is made up of 14 amino acids. The CDR3 sequence: CASSPRTGDAGYTF. The CDR3 coding sequence is TGTGCCAGCTCACCACGAACAGGGGATGCTGGCTACACCTTC.

This chain's CDR3 is CASSLAGLNTGELFF. The CDR3 nucleotides read TGTGCCAGTAGCTTAGCGGGGCTGAACACCGGGGAGCTGTTTTTT. The chain couples TRBV19 to TRBJ2-2; the match to TRBD2 covers 8 bases. Trimming took 6 bases from V and 1 from J; bases not matched to a gene: 4. Germline V gene data show CDR1 as LNHDA and CDR2 as SQIVND (reference sequence). There are 15 residues in the CDR3.

As regards this clonotype: Being one base from a much bigger clone, this may be a read error. The V gene is TRBV7-6, the J gene TRBJ2-1; D perhaps matches TRBD2 (6 bases). The CDR3 length is 15 residues. Germline V gene lookup returns CDR1 SGHVS and CDR2 FNYEAQ. The DNA of the CDR3 is TGTGCCAGCAGCCCCGGGACTCCCTCCTACAAAGAGCAGTTCTTC. Its translation: CASSPGTPSYKEQFF.

This rearrangement joins TRBV5-1 to TRBJ2-1; no firm D call. Looked up from germline, CDR1 is SGHRS and CDR2 is YFSETQ. Trimming stripped 0 bases from V and 6 bases from J, with 7 bases between. The CDR3 runs 13 residues. The CDR3 here is CASSLAPVNEQFF. CDR3 sequence (DNA): TGCGCCAGCAGCTTGGCCCCGGTCAATGAGCAGTTCTTC. Drawing the rest from reference TRBV5-1 and TRBJ2-1, the complete variable domain is KAGVTQTPRYLIKTRGQQVTLSCSPISGHRSVSWYQQTPGQGLQFLFEYFSETQRNKGNFPGRFSGRQFSNSRSEMNVSTLELGDSALYLCASSLAPVNEQFFGPGTRLTVL.

There are many counts of this clonotype. One junction end disagrees with the germline gene, perhaps due to a read error. The chain uses TRBV7-2 and TRBJ2-7; 7 nucleotides align to TRBD1. There are 13 residues in the CDR3. Germline values: CDR1 SGHTA, CDR2 FQGNSA. The DNA of the CDR3 is TGTGCCAGCAGCTTAGGCGGACAGGCCGAGCGGTACTTC. Protein: CASSLGGQAERYF.

V and J are TRBV3-1 and TRBJ2-7; unclear D gene. Germline CDR1 and CDR2: LGHDT and YNNKEL (reference sequence). The V end lost 0 bases, the J end lost 6 bases, and 12 bases lay between the germline ends. The CDR3 has 14 amino acids. DNA for the CDR3: TGTGCCAGCAGCCAAGAAAGACGTAGCCGCGAGCAGTACTTC. Translation: CASSQERRSREQYF.

This clonotype was counted ten times or more. J is TRBJ2-4 and V is TRBV24-1; D is unresolved. V was pared by 4 bases and J by 6 bases, with 15 bases between. The CDR3 sequence is 15 residues long. Germline CDR1 and CDR2: KGHDR and SFDVKD. The CDR3 spells CATSDSPNDGNIQYF. The CDR3 DNA follows: TGTGCCACCAGTGACTCCCCGAACGACGGAAACATTCAGTACTTC.

The table lists this clonotype with a few counts. The V and J genes are TRBV29-1 and TRBJ2-1; TRBD2 is a possible D gene (5 bases). Trimming cost V 8 bases and J 4 bases, with 12 bases left between them. Germline loops: CDR1 SQVTM, CDR2 ANQGSEA. The CDR3 extends over 12 amino acids. Here the CDR3 reads CSYGLIYNEQFF. DNA for the CDR3: TGCAGCTACGGACTGATTTACAATGAGCAGTTCTTC.

This clonotype was observed at least ten times. DNA for the CDR3: TGTGCCAGCAGTCCCGGGACTAGTGGAGAGACCCAGTACTTC. The encoded protein is CASSPGTSGETQYF. V usage is TRBV27 and J usage is TRBJ2-5; 8 positions match TRBD2. The germline CDR1 and CDR2 sequences are MNHEY and SMNVEV (reference sequence). Trimming removed 5 bases from V and 4 bases from J; junction bases left unmatched: 6. This CDR3 comprises 14 residues.

This clonotype showed up many times. The CDR3 DNA follows: TGTGCCAGCAGTTTTGGGCCCGATCAGCCCCAGCATTTT. Its translation is CASSFGPDQPQHF. The chain links TRBV27 to TRBJ1-5; no definite D call. The CDR3 extends over 13 amino acids. Germline V gene data show CDR1 as MNHEY and CDR2 as SMNVEV (reference sequence). V dropped 3 bases and J dropped 5 bases, with 8 bases sitting between them.

This clonotype was seen many times. The chain recombines TRBV5-5 with TRBJ2-3; 12 bases fit TRBD2. The germline gives CDR1 SGHKS, CDR2 YYEKEE (reference sequence). The length of the CDR3 is 17 residues. Trimming removed 4 bases from V and 5 bases from J; junction bases left unmatched: 11. In nucleotides, the CDR3 is TGTGCCAGCAGCGTTAGAACGAGGACTAGCGGGGAAGATACGCAGTATTTT. This sequence encodes CASSVRTRTSGEDTQYF.

The sample holds many counts of this clonotype. V usage is TRBV7-9 and J usage is TRBJ1-3; no firm D call. V was pared by 5 bases and J by 0 bases, with 8 bases between. The length of the CDR3 is 14 residues. Germline CDR1 and CDR2: SEHNR and FQNEAQ (reference sequence). The CDR3 DNA is TGTGCCAGCAGCCCCCCCGCCTCTGGAAACACCATATATTTT. It specifies CASSPPASGNTIYF.

This clonotype was picked up many times. The rearrangement uses TRBV7-9 and TRBJ1-1; no clear D gene. Looked up from germline, CDR1 is SEHNR and CDR2 is FQNEAQ (reference sequence). The CDR3 runs to 12 residues. With 6 bases removed from V and 4 bases from J, the gap between germline ends came to 9 bases. The CDR3 nucleotides are TGTGCCAGCAGGCTCGAGGGCACTGAAGCTTTCTTT. It codes for CASRLEGTEAFF.

This clonotype was detected ten times or more. The rearrangement joins TRBV6-1 to TRBJ2-7; D might be TRBD1 (6 bases). Per the germline V gene, CDR1 is MNHNS and CDR2 is SASEGT. V gave up 2 bases and J gave up 6 bases, with 14 bases separating them. This CDR3 contains 14 residues. The chain's CDR3 is CASSEMRTDSEQYF. CDR3 bases: TGTGCCAGCAGTGAAATGAGGACAGACAGCGAGCAGTACTTC.

This clonotype was found a few times. The V gene is TRBV14, the J gene TRBJ2-2; 8 bases match TRBD2. The CDR3 is made up of 15 amino acids. The V and J ends lost 1 base and 5 bases, in that order; junction bases with no gene match: 3. CDR1 and CDR2 from the germline V gene are SGHDN and FVKESK. This CDR3 reads CASSQVAGFTGELFF. Here the CDR3 DNA reads TGTGCCAGCAGCCAAGTAGCGGGGTTTACCGGGGAGCTGTTTTTT.

There are a few counts of this clonotype. The rearrangement links TRBV20-1 to TRBJ2-4, with 9 bases identical to TRBD2. Looked up from germline, CDR1 is DFQATT and CDR2 is SNEGSKA (reference sequence). V shed 5 bases and J 0 bases; nucleotides not matched to a gene: 11. CDR3 length: 17 amino acids. The CDR3: CSARISGGSLAKNIQYF. The DNA for the CDR3 is TGCAGTGCTCGAATTAGCGGGGGATCCTTAGCCAAAAACATTCAGTACTTC.

For this clonotype: The DNA is left out, because the CDR3 cannot be placed on it with certainty; the CDR3 is given as TCRdb lists it. The rearrangement uses TRBV7-5 and TRBJ2-2; the table's D call, TRBD1, was not checked against the DNA. TRBV7-5 is given as a pseudogene. The CDR3 is made up of 19 amino acids, end residues included. This chain's CDR3 is CISVPEASRDRANTGELFF.